This passage covers 5 T cell receptor beta chains from one sample sequenced in a study of control samples from healthy donors and cancer patients. TCRdb keeps only in-frame clones here, not all; method: immunoSEQ multiplex PCR. The sample gives about 51,000 clones, around 90% of which show up once; 1.5% to 2% is in the top ten. Sequenced: PBMCs. These receptors came from a man aged 40-49 years with colorectal cancer.

V gene TRBV19 combines with J gene TRBJ2-7; 9 nucleotides agree with TRBD1. CDR1 LNHDA and CDR2 SQIVND come from the germline V gene (reference sequence). The V segment lost 3 bases and the J segment 2 bases; nucleotides outside the gene matches: 2. The CDR3 consists of 14 residues. CDR3 sequence: CASSIRDRAYEQYF. Written as DNA, the CDR3 is TGTGCCAGTAGTATCCGGGACAGGGCCTACGAGCAGTACTTC.

The chain combines TRBV5-1 with TRBJ2-7; no clear D gene. Germline lookup yields CDR1 SGHRS and CDR2 YFSETQ. The ends were cut back, 2 bases at V and 3 bases at J, with 6 bases in the middle. The CDR3 is 12 residues long. The CDR3 DNA sequence: TGCGCCAGCAGCTTTAACAGCTACGAGCAGTACTTC. This codes for CASSFNSYEQYF.

This chain joins TRBV11-2 and TRBJ1-4; D may be TRBD1 (6 bases). The germline gives CDR1 SGHAT, CDR2 FQNNGV. With 2 bases removed from V and 6 bases from J, the gap between germline ends came to 16 bases. This CDR3 comprises 16 residues. This chain's CDR3 is CASSLSSRGPDEKLFF. In nucleotides, the CDR3 is TGTGCCAGCAGCTTATCGAGCAGGGGTCCTGATGAAAAACTGTTTTTT.

The chain uses TRBV9 and TRBJ2-2; 8 bases map to TRBD1. The germline V gene has CDR1 SGDLS and CDR2 YYNGEE. CDR3 length equals 14 residues. V lost 4 bases to trimming and J lost 4 bases; unmatched junction nucleotides: 3. The CDR3 protein is CASSWGQATGELFF. CDR3 bases: TGTGCCAGCAGCTGGGGACAGGCCACCGGGGAGCTGTTTTTT.

This clone was picked up one time. The rearrangement joins TRBV14 to TRBJ2-5; D not certain. Germline-derived CDR1 and CDR2 are SGHDN and FVKESK. This CDR3 region has 12 residues. Trimming cost V 4 bases and J 2 bases, with 5 bases left between them. The CDR3 DNA is TGTGCCAGCAGCCTCAATCAAGAGACCCAGTACTTC. Translated: CASSLNQETQYF.